This entry lists 23 T cell receptor beta chains sequenced from one sample in a study of radiation and T cells in renal cell carcinoma. Only in-frame clones appear in the TCRdb table, and some are missing; sequencing was by immunoSEQ multiplex PCR. The table lists some 100,000 clones, 82% of them singletons. As for time point: baseline pretreatment blood. Described treatment: 15 Gy SBRT to primary tumor, nephrectomy 4 weeks later. This sample comprised blood, obtained from a patient whose treatment included radiotherapy and nephrectomy. The receptors here all came from a man aged 60-69 years with renal cell carcinoma.

This sequence joins TRBV5-1 and TRBJ1-3; D uncertain. Per the germline V gene, CDR1 is SGHRS and CDR2 is YFSETQ. CDR3 size: 16 residues. The ends were cut back, 4 bases at V and 4 bases at J, with 18 bases in the middle. The DNA of the CDR3 is TGCGCCAGCAGCCAGTCGAGGGCTGCGCTCGGAAACACCATATATTTT. It yields the protein CASSQSRAALGNTIYF.

This chain joins TRBV6-5 and TRBJ2-7, with 9 nucleotides matching TRBD1. V lost 7 bases and J lost 3; bases outside the gene matches: 7. The CDR3 is 14 amino acids. Germline CDR1 is MNHEY and CDR2 is SVGAGI. The CDR3 DNA is TGTGCCAGCACCGATACGGACAGGGGCTACGAGCAGTACTTC. This sequence encodes CASTDTDRGYEQYF.

The V gene is TRBV11-2, the J gene TRBJ2-7, with 11 nucleotides matching TRBD1. This CDR3 has 16 residues. CDR1 SGHAT and CDR2 FQNNGV come from the germline V gene. The V and J ends lost 4 bases and 2 bases, in that order; junction bases with no gene match: 7. The CDR3 DNA is TGTGCCAGCAGCTCGGGACAGGGGGAAATTACCTACGAGCAGTACTTC. Translation: CASSSGQGEITYEQYF. The complete variable domain, with remaining parts taken from reference TRBV11-2 and TRBJ2-7, reads EAGVAQSPRYKIIEKRQSVAFWCNPISGHATLYWYQQILGQGPKLLIQFQNNGVVDDSQLPKDRFSAERLKGVDSTLKIQPAKLEDSAVYLCASSSGQGEITYEQYFGPGTRLTVT.

CDR3 sequence (DNA): TGCGCCAGCAGACTAGCGGGGCACAATGAGCAGTTCTTC. It is translated as CASRLAGHNEQFF. The chain joins TRBV10-2 to TRBJ2-1; TRBD2 agrees at 10 bases. CDR3 size: 13 residues. CDR1 and CDR2 from the germline V gene are WSHSY and SAAADI. Germline trimming cut 6 bases from V and 5 bases from J; bases unmatched to any gene: 1.

The genes are TRBV4-1 and TRBJ1-5; D may be TRBD1 (6 bases). Trimming took 0 bases from V and 6 from J, leaving 9 bases between them. Germline V CDR1 and CDR2: MGHRA, YSYEKL. This CDR3 has 14 residues. The CDR3 bases are TGCGCCAGCAGCCAAGATCGAGGGGGTCAGCCCCAGCATTTT. Its translation is CASSQDRGGQPQHF.

The chain links TRBV6-5 to TRBJ1-2, with D possibly matching TRBD1 (6 bases). Germline-derived CDR1 and CDR2 are MNHEY and SVGAGI. Trimming took off 7 bases at V and 4 bases at J, with 13 bases between the two ends. This CDR3 has 13 amino acids. The CDR3 protein is CASKTGTFYGYTF. CDR3 bases: TGTGCCAGCAAGACCGGGACATTCTATGGCTACACCTTC.

The chain employs TRBV6-1 and TRBJ2-5; 7 nucleotides line up with TRBD2. The germline V gene has CDR1 MNHNS and CDR2 SASEGT. The junction had 10 bases not matched to a gene; V was cut back by 7 bases and J by 2 bases. The CDR3 contains 15 residues. Here the CDR3 reads CASNPSGGDQETQYF. CDR3 bases: TGTGCCAGCAACCCTAGCGGCGGGGATCAAGAGACCCAGTACTTC.

The chain recombines TRBV2 with TRBJ2-7; no reliable D call. Germline loops: CDR1 SNHLY, CDR2 FYNNEI. The CDR3 has 12 residues. The V gene lost 4 bases and the J gene lost 1 base, with 5 bases spanning the gap. In DNA form, the CDR3 reads TGTGCCAGCAGTGCGGCATCCTACGAGCAGTACTTC. Translating gives CASSAASYEQYF.

This clone was detected once. The CDR3 nucleotides read TGCGCCAGCAGCAACCCTCGCCGTAGCGGGGCTTCCTACGAGCAGTACTTC. This translates into CASSNPRRSGASYEQYF. The chain recombines TRBV4-1 with TRBJ2-7; 8 bases align to TRBD2. V lost 5 bases and J lost 1; bases outside the gene matches: 13. The CDR3 covers 17 residues. Germline values: CDR1 MGHRA, CDR2 YSYEKL.

V usage is TRBV7-3 and J usage is TRBJ2-5; 9 bases match TRBD2. CDR3 length: 15 residues. Germline trimming cut 3 bases from V and 5 bases from J; bases unmatched to any gene: 7. The germline CDR1 and CDR2 sequences are SGHTA and FQGTGA. The CDR3 sequence: CASSFDGLARETQYF. The CDR3 DNA reads TGTGCCAGCAGCTTCGACGGACTAGCGAGGGAGACCCAGTACTTC.

The V call is TRBV6-5, the J call TRBJ1-1; a possible D gene is TRBD1 (6 bases). The CDR3 loop spans 15 amino acids. V was cut by 2 bases and J by 1 base, with 11 bases left in between. The V gene's germline CDR1 is MNHEY and CDR2 SVGAGI. CDR3 in DNA: TGTGCCAGCAGTTACCCGCAGGGGCGGAACACTGAAGCTTTCTTT. Translated: CASSYPQGRNTEAFF.

The gene calls are TRBV4-1 and TRBJ2-3, with 9 bases identical to TRBD1. CDR3 length: 13 amino acids. Germline loops: CDR1 MGHRA, CDR2 YSYEKL. V gave up 2 bases and J gave up 13 bases; unmatched junction bases: 7. CDR3 residues: CASSQYRGLEEYF. The CDR3 DNA is TGCGCCAGCAGCCAATACAGGGGGCTCGAGGAGTATTTT.

CDR3 coding DNA: TGTGCCACCAGCAGAGGAAGGGTCCGGGGGGACATTCAGTACTTC. As protein: CATSRGRVRGDIQYF. This chain uses TRBV15 with TRBJ2-4; 7 bases agree with TRBD2. The junction had 8 bases not matched to a gene; V was cut back by 1 base and J by 8 bases. Per germline, CDR1 LNHNV and CDR2 YYDKDF (reference sequence). The CDR3 is 15 amino acids.

As DNA, the CDR3 is TGTGCCAGCAGCTTCGACAGGGTAAATGAGCAGTTCTTC. Translating it yields CASSFDRVNEQFF. The rearrangement uses TRBV7-9 and TRBJ2-1; 7 nucleotides align to TRBD1. V lost 3 bases, J lost 7 bases, and 3 bases stayed unmatched. Per the germline V gene, CDR1 is SEHNR and CDR2 is FQNEAQ (reference sequence). CDR3 size: 13 residues.

The chain uses TRBV27 and TRBJ1-5; the D is unclear. The germline CDR1 and CDR2 sequences are MNHEY and SMNVEV (reference sequence). Trimming removed 5 bases at V and 1 base at J, with 3 bases between. The CDR3 contains 12 residues. CDR3 in amino acids: CASSPSNQPQHF. In nucleotides, the CDR3 is TGTGCCAGCAGTCCCAGCAATCAGCCCCAGCATTTT.

The rearrangement links TRBV9 to TRBJ2-7; D is possibly TRBD1 or TRBD2 (6 bases each). This CDR3 has 13 residues. Germline V gene sequence: CDR1 SGDLS, CDR2 YYNGEE. V was cut by 0 bases and J by 6 bases, with 10 bases left in between. CDR3 in amino acids: CASSVGGAREQYF. Written as DNA, the CDR3 is TGTGCCAGCAGCGTAGGGGGGGCCCGCGAGCAGTACTTC.

This clone has just one count. The chain uses TRBV19 and TRBJ2-7; 9 positions match TRBD1. J gave up 1 base and V 6 bases, and 7 bases lay outside the gene matches. Germline-derived CDR1 and CDR2 are LNHDA and SQIVND (reference sequence). CDR3 size: 15 residues. CDR3 DNA: TGTGCCAGTAGGACCGGGACAGGGTTATCCTACGAGCAGTACTTC. Protein product: CASRTGTGLSYEQYF.

This clone showed up just once. The CDR3 protein is CASSLGTGVEAFF. CDR3 sequence (DNA): TGTGCCAGCAGCTTGGGGACAGGGGTCGAAGCTTTCTTT. V gene TRBV5-6 combines with J gene TRBJ1-1; 9 nucleotides agree with TRBD1. CDR3 length: 13 amino acids. The trim removed 0 bases at V and 8 bases at J, leaving 2 bases unmatched. Germline assignment: CDR1 SGHDT and CDR2 YYEEEE.

The V and J genes are TRBV5-1 and TRBJ2-2; the match to TRBD1 covers 9 bases. The length of the CDR3 is 16 residues. V gave up 2 bases and J gave up 6 bases; unmatched junction bases: 8. Germline CDR1 and CDR2: SGHRS and YFSETQ. Here the CDR3 DNA reads TGCGCCAGCAGCTTTACCCCCACAGGGGGCCCCGGGGAGCTGTTTTTT. This sequence encodes CASSFTPTGGPGELFF.

V is TRBV7-6 and J is TRBJ2-7; 7 bases map to TRBD1. Germline trimming cut 1 base from V and 0 bases from J; bases unmatched to any gene: 9. The germline gives CDR1 SGHVS, CDR2 FNYEAQ. CDR3 length: 17 residues. The CDR3 sequence is CASSLVSTGASSYEQYF. In DNA form, the CDR3 reads TGTGCCAGCAGCTTAGTTTCCACAGGGGCCAGCTCCTACGAGCAGTACTTC.

V usage is TRBV13 and J usage is TRBJ2-7, with a tentative D call TRBD2 (6 bases). Trimming left V 3 bases short and J 5 bases short, with 20 bases between. CDR1 and CDR2 (germline): PRHDT, FYEKMQ (reference sequence). This CDR3 spans 16 amino acids. The CDR3 protein is CASSFQVGSPQNEQYF. CDR3 DNA: TGTGCCAGCAGCTTTCAGGTCGGGAGCCCACAAAACGAGCAGTACTTC.

This chain links TRBV4-2 with TRBJ1-1; no definite D call. The CDR3 is 15 residues long. V gave up 1 base and J gave up 4 bases, with 13 bases separating them. Germline V CDR1 and CDR2: LGHNA, YNFKEQ. The CDR3 region is CASSQAGGSGTEAFF. CDR3 sequence (DNA): TGTGCCAGCAGCCAAGCAGGAGGTAGCGGCACTGAAGCTTTCTTT.

This sequence joins TRBV5-6 and TRBJ2-7, with TRBD1 as a possible D gene (6 bases). Germline V gives CDR1 SGHDT, CDR2 YYEEEE. The CDR3 has 14 residues. V shed 5 bases and J shed 5 bases, with 17 bases lying between them. CDR3 coding DNA: TGTGCCAGCAGGCCGGGACAAGGTGACCACGAGCAGTACTTC. This translates into CASRPGQGDHEQYF. The full variable domain, with the rest looked up from reference TRBV5-6 and TRBJ2-7, is DAGVTQSPTHLIKTRGQQVTLRCSPKSGHDTVSWYQQALGQGPQFIFQYYEEEERQRGNFPDRFSGHQFPNYSSELNVNALLLGDSALYLCASRPGQGDHEQYFGPGTRLTVT.